Detailed here is one T cell receptor beta chain. Its antigen remains unidentified. The sample originates from a study of shared clonotypes between healthy human individuals. Libraries were prepared by immunoSEQ multiplex PCR; TCRdb keeps only in-frame clonotypes and omits some of them. The table lists around 1 million clones, 60% to 85% of them singletons. Study outcomes and limitations: A generally larger estimated richness was seen in naive subsets than in memory subsets.

Germline CDR1 WNHNN, CDR2 SYGVQD (reference sequence). V lost 4 bases, J lost 6 bases, and 7 bases stayed unmatched. The CDR3 consists of 15 residues. Sequences were obtained from memory CD4+ T cells sorted from blood. The sample's subset: CD45RA-negative fraction. The rearrangement uses TRBV10-1 and TRBJ2-2, with 8 bases identical to TRBD1. The clonotype originates from a man aged 18-30 years in good health. DNA for the CDR3: TGCGCCAGCAGTGGAGGTGCAGGGGGCTCCGGGGAGCTGTTTTTT. Amino acids: CASSGGAGGSGELFF.